Sequencing of this T cell receptor (beta chain) was carried out in a study of vaccination effects on CD4 cells after COVID-19. For this clone: Antigen unknown.

In the ViraFEST assay, antigen-specific CD4+ clonotypes were identified by expansion after peptide-pool stimulation. Culturing for roughly 9 days preceded CD4+ T cell isolation. Each vaccine recipient was nucleocapsid antibody negative and had no prior SARS-CoV-2 infection. In germline, CDR1 is MNHEY, CDR2 SVGAGI. V shed 6 bases and J shed 2 bases, with 13 bases lying between them. The CDR3 contains 15 residues. Measured with immunoSEQ multiplex PCR; TCRdb has only the in-frame clones, and not every one. The sample records some 77,000 clones, roughly 70% being singletons. The sequence came from a human donor who received a COVID-19 vaccine. The specimen was CD4+ T cells from PBMCs cultured with HCoV-OC43 spike peptides, collected before COVID-19 vaccination. Subset specified: HCoV-OC43 spike overlapping peptide pool stimulation. The V call is TRBV6-5, the J call TRBJ2-2; D possibly corresponds to TRBD2 (6 bases). CDR3 region: CASREGPGNTGELFF. CDR3 bases: TGTGCCAGCAGGGAGGGACCGGGTAACACCGGGGAGCTGTTTTTT.